A selection of T cell receptor beta chains follows, all from one sample in a study of blood T cell repertoires in COVID-19. Clones were sequenced by immunoSEQ multiplex PCR, and TCRdb holds only the in-frame ones, with some missing. The table includes approximately 200,000 clones, over 80% detected once. The specimen sequenced was PBMCs or T cells enriched from blood (not recorded which). The receptors stem from a man aged 30-40 years who had recovered from COVID-19. CDR3s include the opening cysteine and the closing phenylalanine or tryptophan. The D gene is left open where the match is weak. Size is stated for part of the rows, as once, few or many counts, or as a class when the clone is expanded.

j_call	clone_size	d_call	v_call	cdr3_aa	cdr3_nt
TRBJ2-2	-	TRBD2	TRBV7-6	CASQTGSGSNGELFF	TGTGCCAGTCAGACGGGTAGCGGGAGTAACGGGGAGCTGTTTTTT
TRBJ2-2	-	TRBD2	TRBV14	CASSQRGLAEPTGELFF	TGTGCCAGCAGCCAAAGGGGACTAGCGGAGCCCACCGGGGAGCTGTTTTTT
TRBJ1-3	-	-	TRBV6-6	CASSDTVSGNTIYF	TGTGCCAGCAGTGACACAGTGTCTGGAAACACCATATATTTT
TRBJ1-3	-	-	TRBV7-9	CASSLVSGTGNTIYF	TGTGCCAGCAGCTTAGTTTCAGGAACTGGAAACACCATATATTTT
TRBJ2-3	-	TRBD2	TRBV11-3	CASSFLLAGEHSTDTQYF	TGTGCCAGCAGCTTTTTACTAGCGGGAGAACATTCCACAGATACGCAGTATTTT
TRBJ1-1	-	-	TRBV28	CASSSLRGTEAFF	TGTGCCAGCAGTTCCCTGCGGGGAACTGAAGCTTTCTTT
TRBJ1-6	once	-	TRBV4-2	CASSQVGGDYNSPLHF	TGTGCCAGCAGCCAAGTCGGAGGAGACTATAATTCACCCCTCCACTTT
TRBJ2-7	-	TRBD2	TRBV6-5	CASSPPGGAAQYF	TGTGCCAGCAGTCCCCCGGGGGGGGCCGCGCAGTACTTC
TRBJ1-1	-	-	TRBV2	CASSEALRTPYTEAFF	TGTGCCAGCAGTGAAGCGCTAAGGACACCTTACACTGAAGCTTTCTTT
TRBJ2-5	-	-	TRBV5-6	CASSPSGQPQETQYF	TGTGCCAGCAGCCCTTCAGGACAGCCCCAAGAGACCCAGTACTTC
TRBJ2-6	-	-	TRBV27	CASSRGAHGANVLTF	TGTGCCAGCTCCCGGGGGGCGCATGGGGCCAACGTCCTGACTTTC
TRBJ2-1	-	TRBD2	TRBV5-1	CASTLADLDNEQFF	TGCGCCAGTACGCTAGCGGACCTAGACAATGAGCAGTTCTTC
TRBJ2-1	-	TRBD2	TRBV6-5	CASSLSGNSYNEQFF	TGTGCCAGCAGCCTTAGCGGGAACTCCTACAATGAGCAGTTCTTC
TRBJ1-2	-	-	TRBV19	CASSIAGTLDGYTF	TGTGCCAGTAGTATAGCGGGGACTCTCGATGGCTACACCTTC
TRBJ2-5	once	-	TRBV25-1	CASSEEEGEETQYF	TGTGCCAGCAGTGAAGAAGAGGGAGAGGAGACCCAGTACTTC
TRBJ1-2	-	TRBD1	TRBV2	CASRGTGGYYGYTF	TGTGCCAGCAGGGGGACAGGGGGCTACTATGGCTACACCTTC
TRBJ2-7	once	TRBD2	TRBV4-3	CASSQEMGTRGEQYF	TGCGCCAGCAGCCAAGAGATGGGGACTAGGGGCGAGCAGTACTTC
TRBJ2-2	-	-	TRBV9	CASSGAGTGELFF	TGTGCCAGCAGCGGCGCGGGCACCGGGGAGCTGTTTTTT
TRBJ2-7	-	TRBD2	TRBV28	CASSLGASGSSEQYF	TGTGCCAGCAGTTTAGGGGCTAGCGGGAGCAGCGAGCAGTACTTC
TRBJ2-1	-	-	TRBV4-3	CASSQVGAVTRGNEQFF	TGCGCCAGCAGCCAAGTAGGAGCAGTGACTAGAGGTAATGAGCAGTTCTTC
TRBJ1-1	once	-	TRBV24-1	CATRKGEGITFF	TGTGCCACCAGGAAAGGCGAGGGTATAACTTTCTTT
TRBJ1-2	-	-	TRBV12-3/TRBV12-4	CASSLRQGGYTF	TGTGCCAGCAGTTTGAGGCAGGGCGGCTACACCTTC
TRBJ1-4	-	TRBD1	TRBV6-5	CASSYSGQGGEKLFF	TGTGCCAGCAGTTACTCGGGACAGGGGGGGGAAAAACTGTTTTTT
TRBJ1-1	few	TRBD1	TRBV6-5	CASTLTGEAFF	TGTGCCAGCACCTTGACAGGGGAAGCTTTCTTT
TRBJ2-7	-	-	TRBV20-1	CSARTSPEQYF	TGCAGTGCTCGTACTAGTCCCGAGCAGTACTTC